This T cell receptor beta chain originates from a study of cytomegalovirus exposure and HLA in healthy donors. Regarding the study as a whole: A later analysis found common viral pathogens apparently linked to several of the most significant clusters. Later analysis revealed greater clonal expansion in HLA-associated TCR beta chains than in equally common others. The likely origin of a cluster of highly shared sequence variants was a sequencing artifact. Reportedly, fewer N-insertions than the approximately 690-donor mean appeared in an Asian-associated ancestry cluster in a later analysis.

Primers included in the PCR were 60 Vbeta and 13 Jbeta primers. Data came from immunoSEQ multiplex PCR; TCRdb stores just in-frame clones and leaves some out. The sample has fewer than 90,000 clones; about two thirds are singletons. V shed 4 bases and J shed 1 base, with 13 bases lying between them. The length of the CDR3 is 15 residues. Looked up from germline, CDR1 is MNHNY and CDR2 is SVGAGI (reference sequence). As regards this clone: Antigen: not known.

Source material: PBMCs. The chain combines TRBV6-6 with TRBJ1-1; D is perhaps TRBD1 (5 bases). This clonotype originated in a man aged 35 to 55 in good health and CMV-seropositive. The CDR3: CASSSPGTSNTEAFF. The CDR3 DNA reads as TGTGCCAGCAGTTCCCCAGGGACTTCGAACACTGAAGCTTTCTTT.